The 22 T cell receptor beta chains below all came from one sample that was sequenced in a study of tumor and adjacent non-tumor tissue in lung cancer. RNA was extracted from bulk tissue without any cell sorting. Three rounds of nested PCR, following a modified ARM-PCR protocol, produced the TCRbeta library. TCRdb re-called the multiplex PCR reads through MiXCR, storing one row per CDR3 protein. The table records about 110,000 distinct CDR3 sequences, approximately 71% of them present only once. Sample: lung tumor tissue. Every receptor here comes from a woman in her sixties with non-small cell lung cancer.

Details on this clonotype: Just one base apart from a much larger clone, this may be a read error. The rearrangement links TRBV29-1 to TRBJ1-2; the D is unclear. Looked up from germline, CDR1 is SQVTM and CDR2 is ANQGSEA. This CDR3 contains 11 residues. This chain's CDR3 is CGVVQSGGYTF. CDR3 nucleotide sequence: TGCGGCGTTGTCCAGAGTGGTGGCTACACCTTC. Variable domain in full (rest from reference TRBV29-1 and TRBJ1-2): SAVISQKPSRDICQRGTSLTIQCQVDSQVTMMFWYRQQPGQSLTLIATANQGSEATYESGFVIDKFPISRPNLTFSTLTVSNMSPEDSSIYLCGVVQSGGYTFGSGTRLTVV.

Only a few counts were recorded for this clonotype. Just one base apart from a much larger clone, this may be a read error. This chain uses TRBV6-2 or TRBV6-3 with TRBJ2-1; no clear D. The germline V gene encodes CDR1 MNHEY and CDR2 SVGEGT. Trimming removed 5 bases from V and 1 base from J, with 9 bases in between. The CDR3 is 14 residues long. In nucleotides, the CDR3 is TGTGCCAGCAGTCTCGCGGTTTCCTACAATGAGCAGTTCTTC. Its protein product is CASSLAVSYNEQFF.

As regards this clonotype: No conserved phenylalanine or tryptophan is present at the end of the CDR3, so a read error is the likely explanation. V and J are TRBV29-1 and TRBJ2-1; perhaps D is TRBD1 or TRBD2 (6 bases each). The CDR3 totals 14 residues. Trimming took off 4 bases at V and 8 bases at J, with 18 bases between the two ends. Germline V gene sequence: CDR1 SQVTM, CDR2 ANQGSEA. CDR3 DNA sequence: TGCAGCGTTGGGGGGTTGAGGGGGGTTTATGAGCAGTTCTCC. It specifies CSVGGLRGVYEQFS.

Comment on this clonotype: It is likely a read error, because the conserved phenylalanine at the end of the CDR3 is missing. The DNA is left out, because the CDR3 cannot be placed on it with certainty; the CDR3 is given as TCRdb lists it. The chain carries TRBV4-1 and TRBJ2-5; the D segment call TRBD1 is taken from the table without a DNA check. The length of the CDR3 is 17 amino acids, counting both ends. Germline assignment: CDR1 MGHRA and CDR2 YSYEKL. CDR3 protein: CASSVLDSRYSQETHYY.

Note on this clonotype: Germline and junction disagree at one end, which may indicate a read error. This chain uses TRBV5-5 with TRBJ1-1; weak D call: TRBD1 (5 bases). Germline loops: CDR1 SGHKS, CDR2 YYEKEE (reference sequence). This CDR3 is built from 14 residues. The CDR3 sequence: CASSLTDMNTEAFF. The CDR3 DNA follows: TGTGCGAGCAGCTTGACAGACATGAACACTGAAGCTTTCTTT.

The chain couples TRBV20-1 to TRBJ2-1, with no clear D. The CDR3 sequence is 15 residues long. The V end was cut by 6 bases, the J end by 6 bases, with 21 bases between. Germline V gene sequence: CDR1 DFQATT, CDR2 SNEGSKA (reference sequence). The CDR3 protein is CSAPPFNRNINEQFF. The CDR3 DNA follows: TGCAGTGCCCCCCCCTTTAATCGGAATATCAATGAGCAGTTCTTC.

This clonotype has only one observation. The junction departs from germline at one end; a sequencing error may be responsible. The rearrangement links TRBV11-3 to TRBJ2-5, with D perhaps matching TRBD1 or TRBD2 (5 bases each). CDR3 length: 15 residues. Germline V gene sequence: CDR1 SGHNT, CDR2 YENEEA. The CDR3: CARSLSRDPQETQYF. DNA of the CDR3: TGTGCCAGGAGCTTAAGTCGGGACCCTCAAGAGACCCAGTACTTC.

Concerning this clonotype itself: The junction and the germline gene differ at one end; a read error may be behind it. The rearrangement joins TRBV5-4 to TRBJ2-3; possible D gene TRBD2, 5 bases. Germline V gene data show CDR1 as SGHNT and CDR2 as YYREEE (reference sequence). The CDR3 is 16 amino acids. The CDR3 coding sequence is TGTGTCAGCAGCTCAGCGGTGGTACGAAACACAGATACGCATTATTTT. Amino acid sequence: CVSSSAVVRNTDTHYF.

The gene calls are TRBV6-5 and TRBJ1-1; TRBD1 matches 9 bases. The V and J ends lost 10 bases and 1 base, in that order; junction bases with no gene match: 10. The CDR3 is 15 amino acids. Per germline, CDR1 MNHEY and CDR2 SVGAGI. CDR3 DNA sequence: TGTGCCAATAGGGATACAGGGGGCTGGAACACTGAAGCTTTCTTT. Amino acid sequence: CANRDTGGWNTEAFF.

In the case of this clonotype: The junction does not match germline at one end; this may be a read error. The chain couples TRBV20-1 to TRBJ2-2; D is ambiguous. CDR3 length equals 15 residues. Germline lookup yields CDR1 DFQATT and CDR2 SNEGSKA (reference sequence). CDR3 loop: CGAREQDPHTGELFF. The CDR3 nucleotides are TGCGGTGCTAGAGAGCAAGACCCGCACACCGGGGAGCTGTTTTTT.

About this clonotype itself: Relative to the germline gene, one junction end is altered; a read error may explain this. The chain combines TRBV20-1 with TRBJ1-6; D gene unclear. The V gene's germline CDR1 is DFQATT and CDR2 SNEGSKA (reference sequence). The CDR3 totals 17 residues. CDR3 loop: CSVRDNTLAVYNSPLLF. The CDR3 DNA follows: TGCAGTGTTAGAGATAATACCCTTGCTGTATATAATTCACCCCTCCTCTTT.

A word on this clonotype: As the CDR3 is not closed by the conserved phenylalanine or tryptophan, this likely results from a read error. The DNA is left out, because the CDR3 cannot be placed on it with certainty; the CDR3 is given as TCRdb lists it. The chain carries TRBV20-1 and TRBJ2-2; TRBD1 is the table's D call, not checked against the DNA. Germline CDR1 and CDR2: DFQATT and SNEGSKA (reference sequence). The CDR3 contains 12 residues when both ends are counted. The chain's CDR3 is CSTNGQTGELLL.

This clonotype was counted a few times. One end of the junction varies from germline; a read error may be responsible. This chain joins TRBV5-6 and TRBJ2-5; D is undetermined. The CDR3 spans 14 residues. Germline CDR1 reads SGHDT; CDR2 reads YYEEEE. The CDR3 loop reads CVSSPTAAEETQYF. The CDR3 DNA sequence: TGTGTCAGCAGCCCCACTGCGGCCGAAGAGACCCAGTACTTC.

Details on this clonotype: Sequence at one end of the junction differs from germline and may be a read error. The chain is built from TRBV4-2 and TRBJ2-3; 9 bases agree with TRBD2. The CDR3 contains 16 residues. The germline V gene has CDR1 LGHNA and CDR2 YNFKEQ. CDR3 DNA: TGTGTCAGCAGCCATGTCGGCGGGGGGGCAAGAGATACGCAGTATTTT. Translation: CVSSHVGGGARDTQYF.

By frequency in the sample, this clonotype is large. The chain employs TRBV12-3 or TRBV12-4 and TRBJ2-7; 7 bases fit TRBD2. This CDR3 contains 13 residues. Trimming removed 8 bases from V and 1 base from J; junction bases left unmatched: 5. The CDR3 spells CASLGGGSYEQYF. The CDR3 DNA reads as TGTGCCAGCCTTGGGGGGGGATCCTACGAGCAGTACTTC.

On this clonotype: A single base separates this from a much larger clone, so it may be a read error. The V and J genes are TRBV20-1 and TRBJ2-3; 9 positions agree with TRBD2. CDR1 is DFQATT, CDR2 SNEGSKA, per germline (reference sequence). This CDR3 has 15 amino acids. The CDR3 here is CNARDMLAGLGTQYF. The CDR3 DNA sequence: TGCAATGCTAGAGATATGCTAGCGGGGCTAGGTACGCAGTATTTT.

The chain has TRBV21-1 and TRBJ2-4. TRBV21-1 is a listed pseudogene. This CDR3 region has 15 residues. The CDR3 reads CATSLIGLAKNIQYF. Written as DNA, the CDR3 is TGTGCCACCAGCCTGATAGGGCTTGCCAAAAACATTCAGTACTTC.

Worth noting for this clonotype: At one boundary the junction diverges from the germline segment, which might be a read error. V is TRBV12-3 or TRBV12-4 and J is TRBJ1-1; D is unclear. The CDR3 extends over 16 amino acids. DNA for the CDR3: TGTGCCAGCAGTCTCGCCTTATCGATACGCTACACAGAAGCTTTCTTT. It yields the protein CASSLALSIRYTEAFF.

As for this clonotype: A much larger clone differs from this one at a single base, so this may be a read error. The genes are TRBV20-1 and TRBJ1-5; D call uncertain. The CDR3 extends over 16 amino acids. Germline loops: CDR1 DFQATT, CDR2 SNEGSKA (reference sequence). V lost 3 bases and J lost 3, with 18 bases in between. The CDR3 DNA sequence: TGCAGTGCTAGGGTAACGGGTGGGCGGTTCAATCAGCCCCAGCATTTT. Protein: CSARVTGGRFNQPQHF.

The CDR3 DNA is TGTGCCAGCTTAAGGACGGGGGCGCGTAAAGAGACCCAGTACTTC. This codes for CASLRTGARKETQYF. The chain combines TRBV28 with TRBJ2-5; D may be TRBD1 or TRBD2 (6 bases each). Germline CDR1 reads MDHEN; CDR2 reads SYDVKM. The V end was cut by 8 bases, the J end by 3 bases, with 19 bases between. The CDR3 has 15 residues.

About this clonotype itself: A much larger clone differs from this one at a single base, so this may be a read error. V usage is TRBV6-5 and J usage is TRBJ1-5, with D uncertain. CDR1 is MNHEY and CDR2 is SVGAGI in the germline V gene. The CDR3 is 15 amino acids. Between the trimmed V and J ends, which lost 1 base and 5 bases, there was a span of 12 bases. The CDR3 is CASSYYSKMDQPQHF. The CDR3 nucleotides are TGTGCCAGCAGTTACTATTCGAAAATGGATCAGCCCCAGCATTTT.

Points on this clonotype: This may be a read error, as it is one base from a much larger clone. The chain employs TRBV12-3 or TRBV12-4 and TRBJ1-2, with a weak D call TRBD1 (6 bases). The CDR3 length is 13 residues. The CDR3 DNA follows: TGTGCCAGCAGCCCTGCGGGGGGCTATGACTACACCTTC. It specifies CASSPAGGYDYTF.